The subject of this entry is one T cell receptor beta chain. Its antigen is unidentified. The germline V gene encodes CDR1 SGHRS and CDR2 YFSETQ. V lost 2 bases to trimming and J lost 7 bases, with 9 bases between them. This CDR3 has 12 residues. This record comes from a study of Ad26.COV2.S vaccination and SARS-CoV-2 variants. Turning to the study itself: Donor was assigned to the Ad26.COV2.S arm of trial COV1001. In the study, Ad26.COV2.S was injected intramuscularly once, or twice 56 days apart.

Some clones are missing from TCRdb's copy, which holds only in-frame ones; the method was immunoSEQ multiplex PCR. The sample has about 330,000 clones; about 90% are singletons. Treatment here: some 19 received Ad26.COV2.S at low or high dose, single or two shots; several received placebo; per-sample allocation not given. Specimen acquisition occurred on day 63 following the initial vaccine or placebo injection. Immunization relied on an Ad26 vector, which expressed Wuhan-strain SARS-CoV-2 spike. Findings of the study overall: Breadth, reportedly substantial, characterized the spike-specific CD8+ and CD4+ T cell responses after vaccination.

The TCR originated in a person between 18 and 65 years old who received the Ad26.COV2.S COVID-19 vaccine or a placebo. The rearrangement uses TRBV5-1 and TRBJ1-1; D gene ambiguous. Specimen: peripheral blood, collected in a trial of Ad26.COV2.S vaccine versus placebo. CDR3 nucleotide sequence: TGCGCCAGCAGCTTTGACGGTAATGAAGCTTTCTTT. This gives the protein CASSFDGNEAFF.